These 21 T cell receptor beta chains share one sample of origin, sequenced in a study of human CD4 T cells and Enterobacteriaceae. Produced via immunoSEQ multiplex PCR; TCRdb's table is partial and in-frame only. The sample carries about 26,000 clones, more than 80% recorded once. Memory CD4+ T cells were sorted as all CD4+ cells except CD45RA+CCR7+CD95- naive cells, over 95% pure. Sequencing input: memory CD4+ T cells from blood. The receptors were gathered from a human donor in good health.

This sequence joins TRBV14 and TRBJ1-1; D call uncertain. Germline CDR1 and CDR2: SGHDN and FVKESK. V was clipped by 0 bases and J by 11 bases, with 16 bases between them. The CDR3 loop spans 14 amino acids. The CDR3 is CASSQDLLRGIAFF. CDR3 sequence (DNA): TGTGCCAGCAGCCAAGATCTCCTGAGAGGAATTGCTTTCTTT.

The chain has TRBV29-1 and TRBJ2-7, with a weak D call TRBD2 (6 bases). Germline CDR1 SQVTM, CDR2 ANQGSEA. This CDR3 comprises 13 residues. V was trimmed by 6 bases and J by 3 bases, leaving 15 bases between them. The CDR3 region is CSVYLPGLYEQYF. CDR3 nucleotide sequence: TGCAGCGTGTACCTACCGGGACTCTACGAGCAGTACTTC.

The chain joins TRBV6-1 to TRBJ1-4; 8 nucleotides match TRBD1. Germline CDR1 is MNHNS and CDR2 is SASEGT. The V segment lost 6 bases and the J segment 3 bases; nucleotides outside the gene matches: 3. This CDR3 has 14 residues. The CDR3 here is CASSMTGANEKLFF. The CDR3 DNA is TGTGCCAGCAGCATGACAGGGGCTAATGAAAAACTGTTTTTT.

CDR3: CASRRGTAHPQHF. As DNA, the CDR3 is TGTGCCAGCAGGCGAGGGACAGCCCATCCCCAGCATTTT. The genes are TRBV27 and TRBJ1-5; 7 nucleotides line up with TRBD1. The CDR3 extends over 13 amino acids. V dropped 6 bases and J dropped 10; count of bases not matched to a gene: 9. The V gene's germline CDR1 is MNHEY and CDR2 SMNVEV (reference sequence).

Turning to this clone: It is unclear where the CDR3 begins or ends on the DNA, so no DNA is shown, and the CDR3 is as TCRdb lists it. The chain joins TRBV19 to TRBJ2-5; the table names TRBD1, a call not compared with the DNA. The CDR3 is 14 residues long, counting both termini. From germline, CDR1 is LNHDA and CDR2 SQIVND (reference sequence). This CDR3 reads CASSAQGFLETQYF.

The V call is TRBV11-2, the J call TRBJ1-1; D unresolved. There are 13 residues in the CDR3. The V end lost 3 bases, the J end lost 2 bases, and 7 bases lay between the germline ends. Germline V gene data show CDR1 as SGHAT and CDR2 as FQNNGV. The CDR3 loop is CASSFVENTEAFF. CDR3 coding DNA: TGTGCCAGCAGCTTTGTGGAAAACACTGAAGCTTTCTTT.

CDR3 coding DNA: TGTGCCAGCCGACCCGGGCGGGGGAGTGCTGATACGCAGTATTTT. This encodes CASRPGRGSADTQYF. The chain uses TRBV27 and TRBJ2-3, with 7 bases that match TRBD2. Germline CDR1 reads MNHEY; CDR2 reads SMNVEV (reference sequence). The CDR3 sequence is 15 residues long. Trimming took 8 bases from V and 6 from J; bases not matched to a gene: 14.

The rearrangement links TRBV19 to TRBJ1-1, with D possibly being TRBD1 (5 bases). V was pared by 4 bases and J by 0 bases, with 15 bases between. Germline CDR1 and CDR2: LNHDA and SQIVND (reference sequence). This CDR3 contains 16 residues. CDR3 in amino acids: CASSKGRGRLNTEAFF. The CDR3 nucleotides are TGTGCCAGTAGTAAGGGGCGGGGCCGTTTGAACACTGAAGCTTTCTTT.

The chain has TRBV2 and TRBJ1-3; D gene uncertain. The CDR3 is 15 residues long. The ends were cut back, 5 bases at V and 4 bases at J, with 15 bases in the middle. Germline-derived CDR1 and CDR2 are SNHLY and FYNNEI. The CDR3 loop reads CASSNMAALGNTIYF. The CDR3 nucleotides are TGTGCCAGCAGTAATATGGCAGCCCTCGGAAACACCATATATTTT.

The gene calls are TRBV29-1 and TRBJ2-3; TRBD2 matches 7 bases. The trim removed 7 bases at V and 3 bases at J, leaving 13 bases unmatched. The length of the CDR3 is 15 residues. Germline lookup yields CDR1 SQVTM and CDR2 ANQGSEA. The CDR3 sequence is CSARAAGLGTDTQYF. CDR3 in DNA: TGCAGCGCCCGAGCAGCGGGGTTGGGTACAGATACGCAGTATTTT.

V is TRBV19 and J is TRBJ1-4; 9 nucleotides line up with TRBD1. The CDR3 has 17 amino acids. Per the germline V gene, CDR1 is LNHDA and CDR2 is SQIVND (reference sequence). The V gene end was trimmed by 5 bases and the J gene end by 0 bases; junction bases not matched to a gene: 7. The CDR3 nucleotides read TGTGCCAGTAGTCCGGGACAGGGTGGCCCAACTAATGAAAAACTGTTTTTT. Translating it yields CASSPGQGGPTNEKLFF.

V is TRBV25-1 and J is TRBJ2-5; tentatively, D is TRBD2 (5 bases). Germline lookup yields CDR1 MGHDK and CDR2 SYGVNS. Trimming left V 8 bases short and J 4 bases short, with 14 bases between. The CDR3 is 13 amino acids. The CDR3: CASRPREGETQYF. In DNA, the CDR3 is TGTGCCAGCCGGCCTCGGGAAGGAGAGACCCAGTACTTC.

This CDR3 is CASSGTSYLAKNIQYF. DNA of the CDR3: TGTGCCAGTAGCGGGACCTCCTACCTAGCCAAAAACATTCAGTACTTC. This rearrangement joins TRBV19 to TRBJ2-4; tentatively, D is TRBD1 or TRBD2 (5 bases each). The V gene's germline CDR1 is LNHDA and CDR2 SQIVND (reference sequence). V lost 6 bases and J lost 0, with 15 bases in between. This CDR3 is 16 amino acids long.

The rearrangement joins TRBV5-1 to TRBJ2-1; 7 bases are a match to TRBD2. The CDR3 sequence is 14 residues long. In germline, CDR1 is SGHRS, CDR2 YFSETQ. Unmatched junction bases numbered 6, after V lost 7 bases and J lost 2 bases. CDR3 nucleotides: TGCGCCAGCTTCAGGGAGGGAGCCTACAATGAGCAGTTCTTC. Its protein product is CASFREGAYNEQFF.

CDR3: CASSSAGSGTNTEAFF. The CDR3 DNA is TGTGCCAGCAGCTCCGCCGGCTCGGGTACGAACACTGAAGCTTTCTTT. This sequence joins TRBV28 and TRBJ1-1; D unclear. CDR1 is MDHEN, CDR2 SYDVKM, per germline. With 6 bases removed from V and 1 base from J, the gap between germline ends came to 18 bases. This CDR3 contains 16 residues.

The chain employs TRBV6-1 and TRBJ1-4; a weak D match, TRBD1 (5 bases). Germline V gene sequence: CDR1 MNHNS, CDR2 SASEGT. The V and J ends lost 4 bases and 7 bases respectively, with 25 bases between them. CDR3 length: 18 residues. Here the CDR3 DNA reads TGTGCCAGCAGTGGAGGGTCCGGCGTGGGAGGTGGGGGTGAAAAACTGTTTTTT. Protein: CASSGGSGVGGGGEKLFF.

The chain links TRBV5-1 to TRBJ2-1, with D hard to call. The CDR3 is 12 amino acids. The germline V gene encodes CDR1 SGHRS and CDR2 YFSETQ. The V end was cut by 4 bases, the J end by 6 bases, with 8 bases between. The CDR3 is CASSVRTNEQFF. The CDR3 bases are TGCGCCAGCAGCGTTCGGACCAATGAGCAGTTCTTC.

The chain couples TRBV5-6 to TRBJ2-3; 7 nucleotides align to TRBD2. Germline CDR1 reads SGHDT; CDR2 reads YYEEEE. The length of the CDR3 is 16 residues. V shed 1 base, J shed 4 bases, and the junction held 9 bases outside the gene matches. The CDR3 DNA sequence: TGTGCCAGCAGCTTGTTGTCGGCTAGCGGTCCAGATACGCAGTATTTT. Translating it yields CASSLLSASGPDTQYF.

The chain has TRBV28 and TRBJ2-6; D is perhaps TRBD1 (6 bases). CDR1 is MDHEN and CDR2 is SYDVKM in the germline V gene. The CDR3 loop spans 18 amino acids. Trimming stripped 3 bases from V and 0 bases from J, with 15 bases between. The CDR3 DNA sequence: TGTGCCAGCAGTTTTAGCAGGGGCCCGATCTCTGGGGCCAACGTCCTGACTTTC. Its protein product is CASSFSRGPISGANVLTF.

This clone has just a few counts. CDR3 bases: TGTGCCAGCAGCAAAGGGGACAGGGAGGCCTACGAGCAGTACTTC. Encoded protein: CASSKGDREAYEQYF. V is TRBV21-1 and J is TRBJ2-7; TRBD1 is taken as the D call from the table, unchecked against the DNA. TRBV21-1 is designated a pseudogene. The CDR3 consists of 15 residues.

The chain has TRBV5-1 and TRBJ2-7; 9 bases are shared with TRBD2. Trimming removed 0 bases from V and 6 bases from J; junction bases left unmatched: 7. CDR3 length: 15 residues. CDR1 and CDR2 from the germline V gene are SGHRS and YFSETQ. This CDR3 reads CASSLGGLAIFEQYF. The CDR3 nucleotides read TGCGCCAGCAGCTTGGGGGGACTAGCAATCTTCGAGCAGTACTTC. Variable domain in full (rest from reference TRBV5-1 and TRBJ2-7): KAGVTQTPRYLIKTRGQQVTLSCSPISGHRSVSWYQQTPGQGLQFLFEYFSETQRNKGNFPGRFSGRQFSNSRSEMNVSTLELGDSALYLCASSLGGLAIFEQYFGPGTRLTVT.